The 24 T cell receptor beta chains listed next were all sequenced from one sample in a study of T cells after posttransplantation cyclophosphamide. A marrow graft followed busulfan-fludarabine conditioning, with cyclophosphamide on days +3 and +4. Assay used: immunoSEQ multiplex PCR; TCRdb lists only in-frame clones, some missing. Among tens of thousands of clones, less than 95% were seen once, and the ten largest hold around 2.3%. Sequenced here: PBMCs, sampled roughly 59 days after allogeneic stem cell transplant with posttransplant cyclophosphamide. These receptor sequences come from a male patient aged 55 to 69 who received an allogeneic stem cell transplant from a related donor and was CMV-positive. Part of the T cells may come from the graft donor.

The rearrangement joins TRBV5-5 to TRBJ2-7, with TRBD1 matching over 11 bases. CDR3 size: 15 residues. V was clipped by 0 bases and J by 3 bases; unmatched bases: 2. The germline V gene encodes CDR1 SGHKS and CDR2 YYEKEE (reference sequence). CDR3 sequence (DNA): TGTGCCAGCAGCTTGGTAGGGACAGGGGGCTACGAGCAGTACTTC. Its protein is CASSLVGTGGYEQYF.

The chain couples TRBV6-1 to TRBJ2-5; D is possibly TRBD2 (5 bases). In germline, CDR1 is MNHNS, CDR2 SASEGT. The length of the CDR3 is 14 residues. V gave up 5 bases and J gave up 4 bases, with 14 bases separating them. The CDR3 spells CASSPFSGVETQYF. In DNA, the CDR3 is TGTGCCAGCAGTCCTTTTTCCGGGGTAGAGACCCAGTACTTC.

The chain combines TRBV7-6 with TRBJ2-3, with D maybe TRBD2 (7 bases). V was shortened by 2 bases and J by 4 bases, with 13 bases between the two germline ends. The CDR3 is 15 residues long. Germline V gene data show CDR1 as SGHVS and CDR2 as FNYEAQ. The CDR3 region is CASSLLTGGADTQYF. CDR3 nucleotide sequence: TGTGCCAGCAGCTTATTAACGGGGGGCGCAGATACGCAGTATTTT.

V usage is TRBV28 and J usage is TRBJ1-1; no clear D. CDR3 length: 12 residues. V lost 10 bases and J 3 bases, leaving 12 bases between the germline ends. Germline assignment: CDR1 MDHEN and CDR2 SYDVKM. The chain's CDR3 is CAIRGSDTEAFF. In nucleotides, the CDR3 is TGTGCCATCCGAGGGTCGGACACTGAAGCTTTCTTT.

The CDR3 DNA follows: TGTGCCAGCGTAGGAGGTCGCGAGCAGTACTTC. This sequence encodes CASVGGREQYF. The rearrangement uses TRBV6-5 and TRBJ2-5, with D possibly matching TRBD2 (5 bases). The DNA end favors TRBJ2-7, so the J call may be wrong. Germline V gene lookup returns CDR1 MNHEY and CDR2 SVGAGI. The CDR3 totals 11 residues.

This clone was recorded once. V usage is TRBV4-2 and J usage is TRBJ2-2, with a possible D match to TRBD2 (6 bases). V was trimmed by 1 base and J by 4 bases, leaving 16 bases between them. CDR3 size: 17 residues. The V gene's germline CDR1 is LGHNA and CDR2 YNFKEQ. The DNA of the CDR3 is TGTGCCAGCAGCCAAGGAACCGGGACTGCGGTCACCGGGGAGCTGTTTTTT. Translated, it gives CASSQGTGTAVTGELFF.

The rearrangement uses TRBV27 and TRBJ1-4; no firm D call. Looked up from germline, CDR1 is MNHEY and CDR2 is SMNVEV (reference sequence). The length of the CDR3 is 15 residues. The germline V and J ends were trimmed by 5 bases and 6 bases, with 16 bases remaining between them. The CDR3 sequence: CASSDIKVPYEKLFF. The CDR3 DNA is TGTGCCAGCAGTGACATCAAGGTGCCTTATGAAAAACTGTTTTTT.

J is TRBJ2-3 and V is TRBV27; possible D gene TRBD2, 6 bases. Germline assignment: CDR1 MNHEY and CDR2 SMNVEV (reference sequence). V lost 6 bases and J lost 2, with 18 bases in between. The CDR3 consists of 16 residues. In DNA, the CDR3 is TGTGCCAGCAGGCCGAAGGGGCGGGGTATCACAGATACGCAGTATTTT. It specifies CASRPKGRGITDTQYF.

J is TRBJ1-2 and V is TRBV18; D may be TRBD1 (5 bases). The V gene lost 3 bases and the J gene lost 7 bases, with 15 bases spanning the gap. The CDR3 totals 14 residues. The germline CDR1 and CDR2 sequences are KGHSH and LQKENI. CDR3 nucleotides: TGTGCCAGCTCACCGGGGGGATCGGATGGTGGCTACACCTTC. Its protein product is CASSPGGSDGGYTF.

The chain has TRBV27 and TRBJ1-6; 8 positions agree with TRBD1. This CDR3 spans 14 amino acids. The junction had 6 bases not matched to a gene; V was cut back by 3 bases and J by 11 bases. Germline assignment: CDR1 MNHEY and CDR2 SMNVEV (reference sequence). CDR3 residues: CASSLGDRLPPLHF. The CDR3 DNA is TGTGCCAGCAGTTTGGGGGACAGGCTGCCACCCCTCCACTTT.

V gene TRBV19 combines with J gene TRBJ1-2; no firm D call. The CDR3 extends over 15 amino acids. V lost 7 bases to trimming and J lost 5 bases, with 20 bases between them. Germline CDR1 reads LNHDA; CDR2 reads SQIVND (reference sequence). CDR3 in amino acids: CASTLMADSGYGYTF. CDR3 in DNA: TGTGCCAGTACCCTGATGGCAGACTCGGGTTATGGCTACACCTTC.

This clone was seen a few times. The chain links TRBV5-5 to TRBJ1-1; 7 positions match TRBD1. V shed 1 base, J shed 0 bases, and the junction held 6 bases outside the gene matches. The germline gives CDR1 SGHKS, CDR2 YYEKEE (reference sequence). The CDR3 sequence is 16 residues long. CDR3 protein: CASSLSAQGMNTEAFF. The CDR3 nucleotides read TGTGCCAGCAGCTTGTCCGCACAGGGGATGAACACTGAAGCTTTCTTT.

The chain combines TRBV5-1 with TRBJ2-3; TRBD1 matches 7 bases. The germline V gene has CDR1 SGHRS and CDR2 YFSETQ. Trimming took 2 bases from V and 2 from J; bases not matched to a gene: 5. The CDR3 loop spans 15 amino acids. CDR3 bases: TGCGCCAGCAGCTTAGAAGGACAGGCCACAGATACGCAGTATTTT. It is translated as CASSLEGQATDTQYF.

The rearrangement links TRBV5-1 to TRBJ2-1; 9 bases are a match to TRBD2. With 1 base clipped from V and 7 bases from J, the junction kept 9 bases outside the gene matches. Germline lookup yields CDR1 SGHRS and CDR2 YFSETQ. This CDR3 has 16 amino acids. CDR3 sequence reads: CASSLRAGGGGNEQFF. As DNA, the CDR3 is TGCGCCAGCAGCTTGAGAGCGGGGGGCGGGGGGAATGAGCAGTTCTTC.

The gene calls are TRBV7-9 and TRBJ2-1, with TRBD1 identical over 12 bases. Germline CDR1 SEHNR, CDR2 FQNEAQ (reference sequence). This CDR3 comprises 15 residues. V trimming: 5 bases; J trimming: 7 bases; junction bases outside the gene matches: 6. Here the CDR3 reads CASSRGQGASNEQFF. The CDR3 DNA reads TGTGCCAGCAGCCGGGGACAGGGGGCGTCAAATGAGCAGTTCTTC.

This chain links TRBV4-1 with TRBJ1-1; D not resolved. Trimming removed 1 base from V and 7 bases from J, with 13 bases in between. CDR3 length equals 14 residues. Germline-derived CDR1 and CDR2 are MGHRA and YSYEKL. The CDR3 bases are TGCGCCAGCAGCCAAGTTCTCCTTTCTCGTGAAGCTTTCTTT. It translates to CASSQVLLSREAFF.

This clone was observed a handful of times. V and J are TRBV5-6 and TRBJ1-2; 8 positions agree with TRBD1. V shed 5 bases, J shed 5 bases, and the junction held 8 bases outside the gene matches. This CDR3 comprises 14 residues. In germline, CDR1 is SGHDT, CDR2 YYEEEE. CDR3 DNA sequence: TGTGCCAGCAGTAGACAGGGGATAAGGTATGGCTACACCTTC. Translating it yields CASSRQGIRYGYTF.

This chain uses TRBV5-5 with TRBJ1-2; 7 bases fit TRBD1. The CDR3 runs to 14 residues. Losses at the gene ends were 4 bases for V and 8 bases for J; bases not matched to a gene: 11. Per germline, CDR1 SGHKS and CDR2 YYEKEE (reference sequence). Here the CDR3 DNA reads TGTGCCAGCAGCATTTCAGGGACAGCTTGGGGCTACACCTTC. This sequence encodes CASSISGTAWGYTF.

The CDR3 DNA reads as TGTGCCAGCAGCTTAGGAGGACAGGGTTCCTACGAGCAGTACTTC. Its translation is CASSLGGQGSYEQYF. V is TRBV7-6 and J is TRBJ2-5; the match to TRBD1 covers 8 bases. The last part of the DNA fits TRBJ2-7 better; the J call may be wrong. This CDR3 has 15 amino acids. Germline lookup yields CDR1 SGHVS and CDR2 FNYEAQ.

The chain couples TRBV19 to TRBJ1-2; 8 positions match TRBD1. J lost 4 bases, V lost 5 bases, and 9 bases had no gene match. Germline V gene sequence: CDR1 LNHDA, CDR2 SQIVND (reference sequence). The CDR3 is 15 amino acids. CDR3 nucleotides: TGTGCCAGTAGTCCCGGACAGGGACGCTTCTATGGCTACACCTTC. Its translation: CASSPGQGRFYGYTF.

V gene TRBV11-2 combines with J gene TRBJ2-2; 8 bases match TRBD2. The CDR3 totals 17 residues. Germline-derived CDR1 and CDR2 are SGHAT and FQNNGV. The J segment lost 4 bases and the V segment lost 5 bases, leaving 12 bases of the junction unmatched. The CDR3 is CASSPRGAGAPTGELFF. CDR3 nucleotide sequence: TGTGCCAGCAGCCCGCGGGGGGCGGGTGCCCCCACCGGGGAGCTGTTTTTT.

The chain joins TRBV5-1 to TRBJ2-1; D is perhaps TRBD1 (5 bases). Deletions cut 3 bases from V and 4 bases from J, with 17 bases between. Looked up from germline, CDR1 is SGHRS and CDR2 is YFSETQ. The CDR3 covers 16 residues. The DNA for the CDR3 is TGCGCCAGCAGCTCCCTGGGGCTTAGCCAATACAATGAGCAGTTCTTC. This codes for CASSSLGLSQYNEQFF.

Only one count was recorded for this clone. CDR3 nucleotides: TGTGCCAGCAGCCTTAAACCACAGGGGTCCCCCTACGAGCAGTACTTC. It yields the protein CASSLKPQGSPYEQYF. The rearrangement uses TRBV27 and TRBJ2-7; TRBD1 aligns across 7 bases. The trim removed 6 bases at V and 2 bases at J, leaving 13 bases unmatched. Germline V gives CDR1 MNHEY, CDR2 SMNVEV (reference sequence). This CDR3 has 16 amino acids.

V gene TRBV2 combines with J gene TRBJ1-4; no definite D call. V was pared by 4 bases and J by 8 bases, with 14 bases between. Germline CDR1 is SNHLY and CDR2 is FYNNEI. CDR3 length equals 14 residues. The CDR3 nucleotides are TGTGCCAGCAGTGTGGTGCGATTGGAGGAAAAACTGTTTTTT. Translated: CASSVVRLEEKLFF.